This T cell receptor (beta chain) was recorded in a study of radiotherapy plus CTLA-4 blockade in lung cancer. Study-level information: Among all patients, approximately 17% showed objective responses, while 30% to 35% had disease control.

Measured with immunoSEQ multiplex PCR; TCRdb has only the in-frame clones, and not every one. This table has under 35,000 clones, roughly 71% appearing once. J lost 5 bases, V lost 4 bases, and 8 bases had no gene match. This CDR3 comprises 15 residues. Germline CDR1 SGHRS, CDR2 YFSETQ. This clone was found once. Its antigen is not identified. General study points: Some TCR clones had been derived from tumors. These clones expanded in peripheral blood after radiotherapy plus ipilimumab. Best predicting response, reportedly, were early blood T cell clone dynamics, with interferon-beta.

Lung cancer patients with chemo-refractory metastatic non-small-cell disease were given focal radiation plus CTLA-4 blockade with ipilimumab. The sample here was peripheral blood, taken from a patient treated with radiotherapy plus ipilimumab. The receptor was isolated from a human donor with non-small cell lung cancer whose response to radiotherapy plus ipilimumab could not be evaluated. This chain connects TRBV5-1 to TRBJ2-3; TRBD2 aligns across 9 bases. CDR3 nucleotides: TGCGCCAGCAGCCGGAGCGGGAGGATTGAAGATACGCAGTATTTT. Residues: CASSRSGRIEDTQYF.